The 8 T cell receptor beta chains below all came from one sample that was sequenced in a study of OX40 agonist ivuxolimab in advanced cancers. Profiling relied on immunoSEQ multiplex PCR, and the TCRdb table lists in-frame clones only, not all of them. Here the sample spans around 68,000 clones, approximately 90% being singletons. Material: CD4+ or CD8+ T cells sorted from blood, obtained in a trial of the OX40 agonist ivuxolimab. The receptors derive from an adult with an advanced solid tumor such as melanoma, head and neck, liver or kidney cancer.

The gene calls are TRBV7-9 and TRBJ1-2; 9 bases are shared with TRBD1. The CDR3 consists of 14 residues. Trimming removed 5 bases from V and 4 bases from J; junction bases left unmatched: 5. The V gene's germline CDR1 is SEHNR and CDR2 FQNEAQ (reference sequence). The CDR3 region is CASSEGQGPYGYTF. CDR3 DNA: TGTGCCAGCAGCGAGGGACAGGGACCCTATGGCTACACCTTC.

This clone was recorded once. The chain couples TRBV2 to TRBJ2-7, with D perhaps matching TRBD1 (5 bases). Germline assignment: CDR1 SNHLY and CDR2 FYNNEI. Trimming took 3 bases from V and 6 from J, leaving 18 bases between them. The CDR3 contains 15 residues. The CDR3 loop reads CASSDRGREVGEQYF. CDR3 sequence (DNA): TGTGCCAGCAGTGATAGGGGCAGGGAAGTAGGCGAGCAGTACTTC. Based on the CDR3 plus reference TRBV2 and TRBJ2-7, the full variable domain is EPEVTQTPSHQVTQMGQEVILRCVPISNHLYFYWYRQILGQKVEFLVSFYNNEISEKSEIFDDQFSVERPDGSNFTLKIRSTKLEDSAMYFCASSDRGREVGEQYFGPGTRLTVT.

The rearrangement joins TRBV5-1 to TRBJ2-3; 9 bases match TRBD2. J gave up 5 bases and V 2 bases, and 15 bases lay outside the gene matches. The CDR3 runs to 18 residues. Germline V CDR1 and CDR2: SGHRS, YFSETQ. The CDR3 bases are TGCGCCAGCAGCTTCTGGTCGTTGAGCGGGGGGCTGGGAGATACGCAGTATTTT. Its protein product is CASSFWSLSGGLGDTQYF.

The gene calls are TRBV21-1 and TRBJ2-1; the table's TRBD2 call for D was not verified on the DNA. TRBV21-1 is a recognized pseudogene. This CDR3 is built from 14 residues. In DNA form, the CDR3 reads TGTGCCAGCGTTATAGCGGGGGTCCACAATGAGCAGTTCTTC. It specifies CASVIAGVHNEQFF.

The DNA of the CDR3 is TGTGCCAGCGGACCTAGCGGGCGCTCCTACGAGCAGTACTTC. Amino acid sequence: CASGPSGRSYEQYF. This chain uses TRBV5-6 with TRBJ2-7, with 8 bases aligning to TRBD2. The germline CDR1 and CDR2 sequences are SGHDT and YYEEEE. The junction had 6 bases not matched to a gene; V was cut back by 7 bases and J by 0 bases. This CDR3 spans 14 amino acids.

The chain couples TRBV9 to TRBJ2-7; weak D call: TRBD2 (6 bases). This CDR3 has 14 amino acids. Germline loops: CDR1 SGDLS, CDR2 YYNGEE. The V and J ends lost 3 bases and 4 bases respectively, with 14 bases between them. In DNA, the CDR3 is TGTGCCAGCAGCGCTCGACTAGGACAATACGAGCAGTACTTC. Translation gives CASSARLGQYEQYF.

The genes are TRBV7-6 and TRBJ2-1, with TRBD2 matching 13 bases. Trimming removed 8 bases from V and 7 bases from J; junction bases left unmatched: 11. The CDR3 is 16 amino acids. Germline V CDR1 and CDR2: SGHVS, FNYEAQ. As DNA, the CDR3 is TGTGCCAGCGGGGACCAACTAGCGGGGGGGCGGAATGAGCAGTTCTTC. It yields the protein CASGDQLAGGRNEQFF.

J is TRBJ2-3 and V is TRBV7-6; 11 bases agree with TRBD2. The CDR3 length is 16 residues. Germline CDR1 and CDR2: SGHVS and FNYEAQ. Trimming cost V 5 bases and J 3 bases; bases outside gene matches: 7. The CDR3 DNA follows: TGTGCCAGCAGCATACTACTAGCGGGAGCAACAGATACGCAGTATTTT. Its translation is CASSILLAGATDTQYF.